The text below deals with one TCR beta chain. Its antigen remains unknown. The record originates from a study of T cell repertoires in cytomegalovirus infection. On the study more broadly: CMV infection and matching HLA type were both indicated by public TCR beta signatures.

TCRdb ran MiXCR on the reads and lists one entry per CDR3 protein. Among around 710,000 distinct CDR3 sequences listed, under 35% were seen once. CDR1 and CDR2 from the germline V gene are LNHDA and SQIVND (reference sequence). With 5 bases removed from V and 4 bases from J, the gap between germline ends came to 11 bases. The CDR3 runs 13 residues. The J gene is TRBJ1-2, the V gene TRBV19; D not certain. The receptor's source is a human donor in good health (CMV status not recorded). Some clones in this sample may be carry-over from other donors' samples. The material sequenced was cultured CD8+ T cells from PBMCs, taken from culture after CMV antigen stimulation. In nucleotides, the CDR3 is TGTGCCAGTAGTCCCGCACAAAGCTATGGCTACACCTTC. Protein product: CASSPAQSYGYTF.